A single sample gave rise to the 24 T cell receptor beta chains below, sequenced in a study of cytomegalovirus exposure and HLA in healthy donors. This PCR relied on a set of 60 Vbeta primers and 13 Jbeta primers. Here immunoSEQ multiplex PCR was the method, and the copy in TCRdb shows in-frame clones only, minus some. The sample lists approximately 89,000 clones, 85% occurring once. Material for sequencing was PBMCs. These receptors came from a man aged 35 to 55 in good health and CMV-seropositive.

This clone was seen once. The chain combines TRBV9 with TRBJ1-5; no firm D call. The CDR3 is 13 residues long. From germline, CDR1 is SGDLS and CDR2 YYNGEE. Trimming took off 0 bases at V and 10 bases at J, with 11 bases between the two ends. The CDR3 DNA reads as TGTGCCAGCAGCGTAGAAGTAGGAGGCCCCCAGCATTTT. This encodes CASSVEVGGPQHF.

This clone is classed as medium-sized. This sequence may be a read error, since a much larger clone differs from it by one base. This chain joins TRBV7-9 and TRBJ2-7; D may be TRBD1 (5 bases). Germline V CDR1 and CDR2: SEHNR, FQNEAQ (reference sequence). The CDR3 totals 15 residues. V lost 1 base to trimming and J lost 6 bases, with 16 bases between them. CDR3 in DNA: TGTGCCAGCAGCTTAGGCAGGGATTGGGCATGCGAGCAGTACTTC. It is translated as CASSLGRDWACEQYF.

The chain uses TRBV5-1 and TRBJ2-1, with D possibly TRBD2 on 5 matching bases. Per the germline V gene, CDR1 is SGHRS and CDR2 is YFSETQ. CDR3 length: 16 amino acids. With 5 bases removed from V and 0 bases from J, the gap between germline ends came to 15 bases. CDR3 DNA: TGCGCCAGCAGTTTTACAGCGGTTAGCTCCTACAATGAGCAGTTCTTC. Encoded protein: CASSFTAVSSYNEQFF.

This chain links TRBV4-1 with TRBJ1-1; D gene unclear. The CDR3 extends over 17 amino acids. Trimming took 0 bases from V and 3 from J, leaving 17 bases between them. The germline gives CDR1 MGHRA, CDR2 YSYEKL. CDR3 bases: TGCGCCAGCAGCCAAGATAACCGGGGTGGGGAGTACACTGAAGCTTTCTTT. Amino acids: CASSQDNRGGEYTEAFF.

The CDR3 spells CASSMERGGGEQFF. As DNA, the CDR3 is TGCGCCAGCAGCATGGAGCGAGGGGGCGGTGAGCAGTTCTTC. This rearrangement joins TRBV5-1 to TRBJ2-1, with 7 nucleotides matching TRBD1. Germline V gives CDR1 SGHRS, CDR2 YFSETQ. CDR3 length: 14 amino acids. V gave up 4 bases and J gave up 9 bases; unmatched junction bases: 10.

This sequence joins TRBV15 and TRBJ1-2, with 10 bases identical to TRBD1. The V gene's germline CDR1 is LNHNV and CDR2 YYDKDF (reference sequence). With V trimmed by 2 bases and J by 3 bases, 6 bases remained unmatched. The CDR3 runs 16 residues. For the CDR3, the DNA is TGTGCCACCAGCAGAAACCGGGACAGGGGTGACTATGGCTACACCTTC. It yields the protein CATSRNRDRGDYGYTF.

The CDR3 DNA reads as TGTGCCAGCAGCTTCCTCAGGGGACCGAGCACAGATACGCAGTATTTT. Encoded protein: CASSFLRGPSTDTQYF. This chain links TRBV11-1 with TRBJ2-3; perhaps TRBD1 as D (6 bases). The CDR3 covers 16 residues. CDR1 is SGHAT and CDR2 is FQDESV in the germline V gene (reference sequence). The V end lost 3 bases, the J end lost 0 bases, and 13 bases lay between the germline ends. The whole variable domain, filled in from reference TRBV11-1 and TRBJ2-3, reads EAEVAQSPRYKITEKSQAVAFWCDPISGHATLYWYRQILGQGPELLVQFQDESVVDDSQLPKDRFSAERLKGVDSTLKIQPAELGDSAMYLCASSFLRGPSTDTQYFGPGTRLTVL.

The J gene is TRBJ2-7, the V gene TRBV6-5, with 7 nucleotides matching TRBD1. The CDR3 is 14 amino acids. Germline V gene data show CDR1 as MNHEY and CDR2 as SVGAGI. Losses at the gene ends were 6 bases for V and 0 bases for J; bases not matched to a gene: 5. The CDR3, as DNA: TGTGCCAGCAGGCCGACAGGGAGCTCCTACGAGCAGTACTTC. Translated: CASRPTGSSYEQYF.

This sequence joins TRBV4-1 and TRBJ2-1, with TRBD2 matching over 8 bases. CDR3 size: 16 residues. Germline loops: CDR1 MGHRA, CDR2 YSYEKL. The V and J ends lost 1 base and 1 base, in that order; junction bases with no gene match: 3. The CDR3 DNA sequence: TGCGCCAGCAGCCAAGTCGGGACTAGTTCCTACAATGAGCAGTTCTTC. This encodes CASSQVGTSSYNEQFF.

The V gene is TRBV5-4, the J gene TRBJ1-1, with a possible D match to TRBD1 (5 bases). V lost 0 bases, J lost 0 bases, and 15 bases lay in between. The germline V gene has CDR1 SGHNT and CDR2 YYREEE (reference sequence). The CDR3 spans 17 residues. The CDR3 is CASSLANRQTMNTEAFF. The DNA for the CDR3 is TGTGCCAGCAGCTTGGCCAACAGGCAGACAATGAACACTGAAGCTTTCTTT.

The chain carries TRBV2 and TRBJ2-5; 10 positions match TRBD2. V was clipped by 10 bases and J by 4 bases; unmatched bases: 12. The CDR3 loop spans 15 amino acids. CDR1 SNHLY and CDR2 FYNNEI come from the germline V gene. For the CDR3, the DNA is TGTGCCACCGGTGCTAGCGGGAGTCGGGGAGAGACCCAGTACTTC. Its translation: CATGASGSRGETQYF.

In DNA form, the CDR3 reads TGTGCCAGCAGTGAAGACGCTAGGACCCAGTACTTC. This gives the protein CASSEDARTQYF. The chain employs TRBV6-1 and TRBJ2-5; D call uncertain. The CDR3 length is 12 residues. Germline CDR1 MNHNS, CDR2 SASEGT. Trimming pared 1 base from V and 7 bases from J, leaving 7 bases between.

The V call is TRBV9, the J call TRBJ2-2, with unresolved D. The germline V gene has CDR1 SGDLS and CDR2 YYNGEE. CDR3 length: 15 residues. The V end lost 3 bases, the J end lost 6 bases, and 15 bases lay between the germline ends. The CDR3 protein is CASSARGDLAGELFF. The CDR3 DNA reads TGTGCCAGCAGCGCGAGAGGTGATCTTGCCGGGGAGCTGTTTTTT. The full variable domain, with the rest looked up from reference TRBV9 and TRBJ2-2, is DSGVTQTPKHLITATGQRVTLRCSPRSGDLSVYWYQQSLDQGLQFLIQYYNGEERAKGNILERFSAQQFPDLHSELNLSSLELGDSALYFCASSARGDLAGELFFGEGSRLTVL.

V usage is TRBV6-1 and J usage is TRBJ1-2; possibly TRBD1 for D (5 bases). CDR3 length equals 14 residues. Trimming cost V 1 base and J 6 bases, with 12 bases left between them. The germline V gene has CDR1 MNHNS and CDR2 SASEGT. The CDR3 DNA reads as TGTGCCAGCAGTGAAGTTCCAGGGATCAATGGCTACACCTTC. Encoded protein: CASSEVPGINGYTF.

This chain links TRBV5-1 with TRBJ1-2; TRBD1 is a possible D gene (5 bases). The ends were cut back, 0 bases at V and 2 bases at J, with 11 bases in the middle. This CDR3 has 15 residues. Germline values: CDR1 SGHRS, CDR2 YFSETQ. The CDR3: CASSLGRVVNYGYTF. The CDR3 DNA reads TGCGCCAGCAGCTTGGGCAGGGTAGTCAACTATGGCTACACCTTC.

This chain joins TRBV7-9 and TRBJ2-5, with a weak D call TRBD1 (5 bases). The DNA end lines up better with TRBJ2-7; the J call may be wrong. Germline CDR1 reads SEHNR; CDR2 reads FQNEAQ (reference sequence). The CDR3 sequence is 14 residues long. The CDR3 bases are TGTGCCAGCAGCTTAGGGGTCGGACAATACGAGCAGTACTTC. This gives the protein CASSLGVGQYEQYF.

The chain employs TRBV14 and TRBJ1-2; D gene unclear. With 1 base removed from V and 7 bases from J, the gap between germline ends came to 10 bases. Germline CDR1 SGHDN, CDR2 FVKESK. The length of the CDR3 is 13 residues. In nucleotides, the CDR3 is TGTGCCAGCAGCCAAGTTACAGCCTCTGGCTACACCTTC. Protein product: CASSQVTASGYTF.

The chain recombines TRBV11-3 with TRBJ1-3, with D possibly TRBD1 on 6 matching bases. Germline CDR1 is SGHNT and CDR2 is YENEEA. Between the trimmed V and J ends, which lost 5 bases and 4 bases, there was a span of 12 bases. The CDR3 contains 14 residues. DNA of the CDR3: TGTGCCAGCAGCCACCGGGGGGCCGGAAACACCATATATTTT. Translating it yields CASSHRGAGNTIYF.

V and J are TRBV5-1 and TRBJ2-5; perhaps TRBD2 as D (6 bases). V lost 5 bases, J lost 7 bases, and 15 bases lay in between. The CDR3 is made up of 13 amino acids. CDR1 SGHRS and CDR2 YFSETQ come from the germline V gene. DNA of the CDR3: TGCGCCAGCAGGTTCAGGGAGGATGGGACCCAGTACTTC. It codes for CASRFREDGTQYF.

This clone was seen only a few times. V gene TRBV5-1 combines with J gene TRBJ1-1, with D unresolved. Trimming shortened V by 4 bases and J by 7 bases, and 20 bases separated the two germline ends. Germline-derived CDR1 and CDR2 are SGHRS and YFSETQ. This CDR3 region has 15 residues. The CDR3 sequence: CASSASGPRESEAFF. In DNA, the CDR3 is TGCGCCAGCAGCGCGTCGGGCCCCCGGGAGAGTGAAGCTTTCTTT.

This rearrangement joins TRBV6-5 to TRBJ1-3; D unresolved. CDR1 and CDR2 from the germline V gene are MNHEY and SVGAGI. V lost 6 bases to trimming and J lost 4 bases, with 13 bases between them. This CDR3 is 14 amino acids long. CDR3 in DNA: TGTGCCAGCAGATTGGGGAGTCTCGGAAACACCATATATTTT. Translating gives CASRLGSLGNTIYF.

This chain links TRBV28 with TRBJ2-5; possibly TRBD2 for D (6 bases). The germline V gene has CDR1 MDHEN and CDR2 SYDVKM. V shed 6 bases and J shed 0 bases, with 11 bases lying between them. The CDR3 is 14 residues long. CDR3 DNA: TGTGCCAGCAGCGCGGGACGAGACCAAGAGACCCAGTACTTC. Amino acids: CASSAGRDQETQYF.

The chain employs TRBV4-2 and TRBJ1-1; D call uncertain. Trimming took off 1 base at V and 1 base at J, with 7 bases between the two ends. The CDR3 is made up of 14 amino acids. Looked up from germline, CDR1 is LGHNA and CDR2 is YNFKEQ. The CDR3 DNA reads TGTGCCAGCAGCCAAGTCGTTCGGAACACTGAAGCTTTCTTT. It encodes CASSQVVRNTEAFF.

A few counts support this clone. The J gene is TRBJ2-5, the V gene TRBV4-2; 8 nucleotides align to TRBD1. From germline, CDR1 is LGHNA and CDR2 YNFKEQ. The trim removed 4 bases at V and 4 bases at J, leaving 8 bases unmatched. The CDR3 totals 15 residues. The CDR3 DNA is TGTGCCAGCAGCCCGGACAGGGCGCTGGGAGAGACCCAGTACTTC. It yields the protein CASSPDRALGETQYF.